This T cell receptor beta chain was captured in a study of cytomegalovirus exposure and HLA in healthy donors. Whole-study results and caveats: Altogether, some 170 TCR beta chains were recorded as cytomegalovirus-associated.

The CDR3 covers 15 residues. The V and J ends lost 3 bases and 6 bases respectively, with 16 bases between them. Germline V lookup: CDR1 SGDLS, CDR2 YYNGEE. The PCR was carried out with 60 Vbeta primers and 13 Jbeta primers. Some clones are missing from TCRdb's copy, which holds only in-frame ones; the method was immunoSEQ multiplex PCR. This sample yields roughly 120,000 clones, of which 81% are seen a single time; 2% to 2.5% belongs to the top ten. On this clone: Its antigen remains unknown.

Healthy people donating bone marrow made up the donors. The V call is TRBV9, the J call TRBJ2-1, with D tentatively TRBD2 (6 bases). This receptor was taken from a woman aged 40 to 50 in good health and CMV-seronegative. Sequenced sample: PBMCs. The CDR3 sequence: CASSAFRGRSNEQFF. CDR3 DNA sequence: TGTGCCAGCAGCGCCTTCCGGGGGAGGTCCAATGAGCAGTTCTTC.